The 32 T cell receptor beta chains below were found in one sample sequenced in a study of control samples from healthy donors and cancer patients. Clones were read by immunoSEQ multiplex PCR, and TCRdb kept only the in-frame ones, dropping some. The sample yields fewer than 90,000 clones, about 88% seen once. Sequencing was performed on blood. The receptors were gathered from a woman aged 50 to 65 in good health.

The gene calls are TRBV18 and TRBJ1-2; D is ambiguous. CDR3 length: 11 amino acids. The V gene's germline CDR1 is KGHSH and CDR2 LQKENI. Deletions cut 6 bases from V and 2 bases from J, with 4 bases between. CDR3 DNA: TGTGCCAGCTCGGACAACTATGGCTACACCTTC. Translated: CASSDNYGYTF.

The rearrangement uses TRBV5-1 and TRBJ1-4; possible D gene TRBD1, 5 bases. Trimming cost V 3 bases and J 4 bases, with 10 bases left between them. This CDR3 has 14 residues. Germline loops: CDR1 SGHRS, CDR2 YFSETQ. The CDR3 is CASSSSGLNEKLFF. In DNA form, the CDR3 reads TGCGCCAGCAGCTCCTCGGGGCTTAATGAAAAACTGTTTTTT. The whole variable domain, filled in from reference TRBV5-1 and TRBJ1-4, reads KAGVTQTPRYLIKTRGQQVTLSCSPISGHRSVSWYQQTPGQGLQFLFEYFSETQRNKGNFPGRFSGRQFSNSRSEMNVSTLELGDSALYLCASSSSGLNEKLFFGSGTQLSVL.

This clone was seen a single time. V gene TRBV7-6 combines with J gene TRBJ2-1, with D uncertain. Germline V CDR1 and CDR2: SGHVS, FNYEAQ. Trimming pared 1 base from V and 9 bases from J, leaving 13 bases between. This CDR3 has 14 residues. CDR3 residues: CASSLDVTWSEQFF. The CDR3 DNA is TGTGCCAGCAGCTTAGATGTAACCTGGAGTGAGCAGTTCTTC. Full variable domain (missing parts from reference TRBV7-6 and TRBJ2-1): GAGVSQSPRYKVTKRGQDVALRCDPISGHVSLYWYRQALGQGPEFLTYFNYEAQQDKSGLPNDRFSAERPEGSISTLTIQRTEQRDSAMYRCASSLDVTWSEQFFGPGTRLTVL.

V is TRBV2 and J is TRBJ1-2; D perhaps matches TRBD1 (5 bases). The V end was cut by 2 bases, the J end by 10 bases, with 20 bases between. Germline V gives CDR1 SNHLY, CDR2 FYNNEI. The CDR3 has 15 amino acids. The CDR3 nucleotides are TGTGCCAGCAGTGAATTCAGAAACGACGGGACCGCCTACACCTTC. It encodes CASSEFRNDGTAYTF. The whole variable domain, remainder taken from reference TRBV2 and TRBJ1-2, is EPEVTQTPSHQVTQMGQEVILRCVPISNHLYFYWYRQILGQKVEFLVSFYNNEISEKSEIFDDQFSVERPDGSNFTLKIRSTKLEDSAMYFCASSEFRNDGTAYTFGSGTRLTVV.

The gene calls are TRBV5-4 and TRBJ2-1; D gene uncertain. The CDR3 spans 18 residues. V dropped 1 base and J dropped 0 bases, with 17 bases sitting between them. Germline V CDR1 and CDR2: SGHNT, YYREEE (reference sequence). Here the CDR3 reads CASSLFPPQDASYNEQFF. CDR3 sequence (DNA): TGTGCCAGCAGCTTGTTCCCCCCCCAGGACGCCTCCTACAATGAGCAGTTCTTC.

The CDR3 region has the DNA TGTGCCAGCAGCTTCTCCCTCGCCTACATCTACGAGCAGTACTTC. It translates to CASSFSLAYIYEQYF. J is TRBJ2-7 and V is TRBV11-2; no clear D. The CDR3 totals 15 residues. Between the trimmed V and J ends, which lost 3 bases and 3 bases, there was a span of 15 bases. Looked up from germline, CDR1 is SGHAT and CDR2 is FQNNGV. Filled out from reference TRBV11-2 and TRBJ2-7, the complete variable domain reads EAGVAQSPRYKIIEKRQSVAFWCNPISGHATLYWYQQILGQGPKLLIQFQNNGVVDDSQLPKDRFSAERLKGVDSTLKIQPAKLEDSAVYLCASSFSLAYIYEQYFGPGTRLTVT.

This chain connects TRBV7-9 to TRBJ1-1, with unresolved D. Germline loops: CDR1 SEHNR, CDR2 FQNEAQ (reference sequence). V dropped 10 bases and J dropped 10 bases, with 10 bases sitting between them. The CDR3 contains 9 residues. CDR3: CATSVGAFF. CDR3 coding DNA: TGTGCCACATCTGTTGGAGCTTTCTTT.

The chain is built from TRBV4-1 and TRBJ1-4; D is unresolved. This CDR3 is built from 16 residues. Germline loops: CDR1 MGHRA, CDR2 YSYEKL. Trimming cost V 1 base and J 4 bases, with 13 bases left between them. CDR3 region: CASSQATERGNEKLFF. As DNA, the CDR3 is TGCGCCAGCAGCCAAGCTACGGAGCGGGGTAATGAAAAACTGTTTTTT.

The chain combines TRBV19 with TRBJ1-2, with TRBD1 as a possible D gene (6 bases). V was clipped by 7 bases and J by 7 bases, with 19 bases between them. The CDR3 loop spans 14 amino acids. The germline V gene encodes CDR1 LNHDA and CDR2 SQIVND (reference sequence). As DNA, the CDR3 is TGTGCCAGTACCTCTGGGAGGAGGGGGGGTGGCTACACCTTC. This sequence encodes CASTSGRRGGGYTF.

The rearrangement joins TRBV9 to TRBJ2-1; the match to TRBD2 covers 10 bases. The CDR3 sequence is 15 residues long. Germline-derived CDR1 and CDR2 are SGDLS and YYNGEE. Trimming at V came to 3 bases and at J to 6 bases, leaving 6 bases not matched to a gene. The CDR3 region has the DNA TGTGCCAGCAGCGATCTAGCGGGGGATTCCAATGAGCAGTTCTTC. Amino acids: CASSDLAGDSNEQFF.

The CDR3 nucleotides are TGCGCCAGCAGCCAAGTCAGGGGCGGTGAAAAACTGTTTTTT. It yields the protein CASSQVRGGEKLFF. The chain uses TRBV4-1 and TRBJ1-4, with D perhaps TRBD1 (6 bases). The CDR3 length is 14 residues. Trimming shortened V by 1 base and J by 7 bases, and 10 bases separated the two germline ends. In germline, CDR1 is MGHRA, CDR2 YSYEKL.

The chain joins TRBV6-6 to TRBJ1-5; no clear D gene. The CDR3 length is 13 residues. The V gene lost 5 bases and the J gene lost 6 bases, with 11 bases spanning the gap. Germline V gene sequence: CDR1 MNHNY, CDR2 SVGAGI (reference sequence). CDR3 bases: TGTGCCAGCAGTCTGGCGGAGAGTCAGCCCCAGCATTTT. Its translation: CASSLAESQPQHF.

The V gene is TRBV2, the J gene TRBJ2-3; 9 nucleotides agree with TRBD2. This CDR3 comprises 17 residues. With 11 bases clipped from V and 1 base from J, the junction kept 16 bases outside the gene matches. The germline V gene encodes CDR1 SNHLY and CDR2 FYNNEI. Written as DNA, the CDR3 is TGTGCCGGAGGGCTTGGCAGGGCTAGCGGGGGCACAGATACGCAGTATTTT. Protein product: CAGGLGRASGGTDTQYF.

The chain carries TRBV29-1 and TRBJ2-5, with D possibly being TRBD1 or TRBD2 (5 bases each). The ends were cut back, 4 bases at V and 3 bases at J, with 12 bases in the middle. Germline V lookup: CDR1 SQVTM, CDR2 ANQGSEA. CDR3 length: 13 amino acids. The CDR3 DNA is TGCAGCGTTGGTGGGGACGGGGAAGAGACCCAGTACTTC. Its translation is CSVGGDGEETQYF.

This chain connects TRBV19 to TRBJ2-1; D might be TRBD2 (6 bases). Germline V gene data show CDR1 as LNHDA and CDR2 as SQIVND (reference sequence). V was cut by 4 bases and J by 10 bases, with 11 bases left in between. The CDR3 length is 12 residues. CDR3 DNA sequence: TGTGCCAGTAGTACCGGGGCGGGGGAGCAGTTCTTC. This gives the protein CASSTGAGEQFF. The full variable domain, completed using reference TRBV19 and TRBJ2-1, is DGGITQSPKYLFRKEGQNVTLSCEQNLNHDAMYWYRQDPGQGLRLIYYSQIVNDFQKGDIAEGYSVSREKKESFPLTVTSAQKNPTAFYLCASSTGAGEQFFGPGTRLTVL.

V is TRBV5-4 and J is TRBJ2-1, with 9 bases identical to TRBD2. The germline V gene has CDR1 SGHNT and CDR2 YYREEE (reference sequence). J lost 4 bases, V lost 4 bases, and 9 bases had no gene match. This CDR3 is 16 amino acids long. CDR3 DNA sequence: TGTGCCAGCAGCGATTCGAGACTAGCGGAATACAATGAGCAGTTCTTC. It is translated as CASSDSRLAEYNEQFF.

The chain carries TRBV15 and TRBJ1-1; TRBD1 aligns across 9 bases. In germline, CDR1 is LNHNV, CDR2 YYDKDF (reference sequence). The CDR3 is made up of 15 amino acids. V lost 3 bases to trimming and J lost 3 bases; unmatched junction nucleotides: 5. CDR3 region: CATSSLTGGDTEAFF. Written as DNA, the CDR3 is TGTGCCACCAGCAGCCTGACAGGGGGGGACACTGAAGCTTTCTTT. Using reference TRBV15 and TRBJ1-1 for the parts outside the CDR3, the full variable domain is DAMVIQNPRYQVTQFGKPVTLSCSQTLNHNVMYWYQQKSSQAPKLLFHYYDKDFNNEADTPDNFQSRRPNTSFCFLDIRSPGLGDTAMYLCATSSLTGGDTEAFFGQGTRLTVV.

This sequence joins TRBV30 and TRBJ1-6; D remains ambiguous. The germline gives CDR1 GTSNPN, CDR2 SVGIG (reference sequence). This CDR3 is 14 amino acids long. V lost 4 bases to trimming and J lost 7 bases, with 14 bases between them. The CDR3 bases are TGTGCCTGGACGGGGTCCCTCGAGAATTCACCCCTCCACTTT. It translates to CAWTGSLENSPLHF.

The V and J genes are TRBV5-1 and TRBJ1-2, with D uncertain. Germline V CDR1 and CDR2: SGHRS, YFSETQ. V lost 1 base and J 5 bases, leaving 12 bases between the germline ends. This CDR3 has 14 amino acids. This chain's CDR3 is CASSLIGESYGYTF. The CDR3 DNA sequence: TGCGCCAGCAGCTTGATCGGAGAATCATATGGCTACACCTTC.

V and J are TRBV9 and TRBJ2-3; D gene ambiguous. Trimming shortened V by 0 bases and J by 0 bases, and 5 bases separated the two germline ends. CDR3 length: 14 residues. CDR1 is SGDLS and CDR2 is YYNGEE in the germline V gene. CDR3 residues: CASSVDLSTDTQYF. The CDR3 nucleotides read TGTGCCAGCAGCGTAGACCTCAGCACAGATACGCAGTATTTT.

The chain has TRBV24-1 and TRBJ2-7; 7 bases are shared with TRBD1. In germline, CDR1 is KGHDR, CDR2 SFDVKD. The V and J ends lost 3 bases and 6 bases, in that order; junction bases with no gene match: 4. The CDR3 is 13 residues long. CDR3 sequence reads: CATSDNRGGEQYF. For the CDR3, the DNA is TGTGCCACCAGTGATAACAGGGGCGGCGAGCAGTACTTC.

This chain joins TRBV5-1 and TRBJ1-1; D is perhaps TRBD1 (5 bases). Trimming removed 0 bases from V and 5 bases from J, with 14 bases in between. Germline V gene data show CDR1 as SGHRS and CDR2 as YFSETQ. The CDR3 loop spans 15 amino acids. The CDR3 region is CASSLGLPGNTEAFF. CDR3 coding DNA: TGCGCCAGCAGCTTGGGACTCCCAGGGAATACTGAAGCTTTCTTT.

J is TRBJ2-6 and V is TRBV19; unclear D gene. Trimming took off 3 bases at V and 3 bases at J, with 3 bases between the two ends. Germline assignment: CDR1 LNHDA and CDR2 SQIVND (reference sequence). CDR3 length: 13 amino acids. The CDR3 loop is CASSMGGANVLTF. DNA for the CDR3: TGTGCCAGTAGTATGGGTGGGGCCAACGTCCTGACTTTC.

This clone was observed a few times. The CDR3 sequence is CASSAAYSNQPQHF. The CDR3, as DNA: TGTGCCAGTAGTGCAGCATATAGCAATCAGCCCCAGCATTTT. The genes are TRBV19 and TRBJ1-5; D uncertain. V was shortened by 5 bases and J by 0 bases, with 8 bases between the two germline ends. CDR3 length: 14 amino acids. CDR1 LNHDA and CDR2 SQIVND come from the germline V gene (reference sequence).

This clone was detected only a few times. The CDR3 DNA reads as TGTGCCAGCAGGCTTACAGGGGGATGGGAGACCCAGTACTTC. This encodes CASRLTGGWETQYF. The gene calls are TRBV7-2 and TRBJ2-5; 8 bases map to TRBD1. There are 14 residues in the CDR3. With V trimmed by 6 bases and J by 5 bases, 8 bases remained unmatched. Germline assignment: CDR1 SGHTA and CDR2 FQGNSA.

The V gene is TRBV19, the J gene TRBJ2-2; no clear D. The germline V gene encodes CDR1 LNHDA and CDR2 SQIVND (reference sequence). This CDR3 contains 13 residues. V lost 7 bases and J 11 bases, leaving 17 bases between the germline ends. DNA of the CDR3: TGTGCCAGTACCGACGCCGCTCTAGGAGAGCTGTTTTTT. Translated, it gives CASTDAALGELFF.

The chain carries TRBV6-5 and TRBJ1-5; D might be TRBD1 (5 bases). Per the germline V gene, CDR1 is MNHEY and CDR2 is SVGAGI. The CDR3 spans 12 residues. CDR3 residues: CAVGGSNQPQHF. The CDR3 coding sequence is TGTGCTGTGGGGGGGAGCAATCAGCCCCAGCATTTT.

The rearrangement uses TRBV5-8 and TRBJ1-1; D call uncertain. V was pared by 2 bases and J by 7 bases, with 6 bases between. Germline V CDR1 and CDR2: SGHTS, YDEGEE. This CDR3 is 11 amino acids long. In nucleotides, the CDR3 is TGTGCCAGCAGCTTTCTTAGTGAAGCTTTCTTT. Translated, it gives CASSFLSEAFF.

In its sample, this clone was seen a few times. V and J are TRBV24-1 and TRBJ2-7; 9 bases align to TRBD1. Germline V gene data show CDR1 as KGHDR and CDR2 as SFDVKD. This CDR3 is built from 15 residues. The junction had 7 bases not matched to a gene; V was cut back by 3 bases and J by 5 bases. CDR3 sequence reads: CATSDPGTGKNEQYF. CDR3 coding DNA: TGTGCCACCAGTGATCCCGGGACAGGGAAAAACGAGCAGTACTTC.

This chain joins TRBV2 and TRBJ1-6, with D uncertain. Trimming took off 6 bases at V and 7 bases at J, with 13 bases between the two ends. Germline CDR1 reads SNHLY; CDR2 reads FYNNEI. This CDR3 is 14 amino acids long. Here the CDR3 DNA reads TGTGCCAGCAGATTAAGGGTATCAAATTCACCCCTCCACTTT. Protein sequence: CASRLRVSNSPLHF.

This clone was recorded a few times. The V gene is TRBV3-1 (or the pseudogene TRBV3-2), the J gene TRBJ1-2, with 7 positions matching TRBD1. V shed 10 bases, J shed 8 bases, and the junction held 7 bases outside the gene matches. The CDR3 covers 11 residues. The germline gives CDR1 LGHDT, CDR2 YNNKEL (reference sequence). The CDR3 loop is CAIQNRGGYTF. The CDR3 DNA sequence: TGTGCCATCCAGAACAGGGGCGGCTACACCTTC.

The chain employs TRBV6-4 and TRBJ1-5, with D hard to call. V was cut by 0 bases and J by 9 bases, with 12 bases left in between. The CDR3 contains 14 residues. Germline CDR1 MRHNA, CDR2 SNTAGT. The CDR3 spells CASSDSRGMRPQHF. The CDR3, as DNA: TGTGCCAGCAGTGACTCGAGAGGTATGCGGCCCCAGCATTTT.